Following are 15 T cell receptor beta chains from one sample sequenced in a study of T cell changes during pregnancy in multiple sclerosis. Assay used: immunoSEQ multiplex PCR; TCRdb lists only in-frame clones, some missing. This sample has roughly 69,000 clones, with under 95% found just once. Specimen: peripheral blood, collected after pregnancy. The origin of the receptors is a female donor with multiple sclerosis, enrolled in a pregnancy study.

V is TRBV7-3 and J is TRBJ2-5; weak D call: TRBD2 (5 bases). CDR1 SGHTA and CDR2 FQGTGA come from the germline V gene. The V end lost 2 bases, the J end lost 3 bases, and 7 bases lay between the germline ends. The CDR3 totals 13 residues. CDR3 coding DNA: TGTGCCAGCAGCTTATCAGCGGAAGAGACCCAGTACTTC. Translated: CASSLSAEETQYF.

The chain combines TRBV2 with TRBJ2-3; a weak D match, TRBD1 (5 bases). There are 17 residues in the CDR3. Trimming took off 5 bases at V and 5 bases at J, with 23 bases between the two ends. Germline CDR1 reads SNHLY; CDR2 reads FYNNEI. The CDR3 spells CASSPNVVGVGIDTQYF. The CDR3 nucleotides are TGTGCCAGCAGTCCCAACGTGGTAGGGGTGGGAATAGATACGCAGTATTTT. The variable domain in full, completed from reference TRBV2 and TRBJ2-3, reads EPEVTQTPSHQVTQMGQEVILRCVPISNHLYFYWYRQILGQKVEFLVSFYNNEISEKSEIFDDQFSVERPDGSNFTLKIRSTKLEDSAMYFCASSPNVVGVGIDTQYFGPGTRLTVL.

V gene TRBV5-4 combines with J gene TRBJ2-7, with D unresolved. CDR1 and CDR2 (germline): SGHNT, YYREEE (reference sequence). Trimming took off 1 base at V and 0 bases at J, with 20 bases between the two ends. There are 18 residues in the CDR3. This chain's CDR3 is CASSLKRPLLLDSYEQYF. The CDR3 DNA reads as TGTGCCAGCAGCTTGAAACGTCCTCTTCTTCTAGACTCCTACGAGCAGTACTTC.

The V gene is TRBV4-3, the J gene TRBJ2-7; 7 positions match TRBD2. Trimming at V came to 4 bases and at J to 3 bases, leaving 12 bases not matched to a gene. The CDR3 extends over 16 amino acids. Germline V lookup: CDR1 LGHNA, CDR2 YSLEER. The chain's CDR3 is CASSPSPTSSYYEQYF. CDR3 coding DNA: TGCGCCAGCAGCCCCTCCCCGACTAGCAGTTACTACGAGCAGTACTTC.

The rearrangement uses TRBV4-1 and TRBJ2-6, with D tentatively TRBD1 (6 bases). Germline CDR1 reads MGHRA; CDR2 reads YSYEKL. CDR3 length: 16 amino acids. With 3 bases removed from V and 1 base from J, the gap between germline ends came to 10 bases. As DNA, the CDR3 is TGCGCCAGCAGCCAGAGACAGGATTCTGGGGCCAACGTCCTGACTTTC. This sequence encodes CASSQRQDSGANVLTF.

V gene TRBV10-3 combines with J gene TRBJ2-7; 7 bases align to TRBD1. The CDR3 consists of 15 residues. Germline V gene lookup returns CDR1 ENHRY and CDR2 SYGVKD. The J segment lost 1 base and the V segment lost 6 bases, leaving 9 bases of the junction unmatched. The CDR3 DNA sequence: TGTGCCATCAGGGCCCAGGGGGTTTCATCCTACGAGCAGTACTTC. The encoded protein is CAIRAQGVSSYEQYF.

The gene calls are TRBV5-1 and TRBJ2-7, with D possibly matching TRBD1 (6 bases). V was cut by 3 bases and J by 4 bases, with 17 bases left in between. The CDR3 length is 15 residues. Germline-derived CDR1 and CDR2 are SGHRS and YFSETQ. The CDR3 loop reads CASSYRRDTNYEQYF. The CDR3 coding sequence is TGCGCCAGCAGCTATCGCCGGGACACAAATTACGAGCAGTACTTC.

The rearrangement joins TRBV5-1 to TRBJ1-1, with TRBD1 as a possible D gene (6 bases). Trimming removed 5 bases at V and 1 base at J, with 12 bases between. The CDR3 runs to 14 residues. Germline assignment: CDR1 SGHRS and CDR2 YFSETQ. The CDR3 spells CASRATGGNTEAFF. CDR3 in DNA: TGCGCCAGCAGGGCGACAGGAGGGAACACTGAAGCTTTCTTT.

The gene calls are TRBV28 and TRBJ2-1, with D perhaps matching TRBD2 (5 bases). Germline lookup yields CDR1 MDHEN and CDR2 SYDVKM. V dropped 6 bases and J dropped 8 bases, with 23 bases sitting between them. CDR3 length: 16 amino acids. The CDR3 here is CASSSPRSRERDEQFF. CDR3 bases: TGTGCCAGCAGCTCCCCTAGGTCCCGGGAAAGGGATGAGCAGTTCTTC.

The rearrangement links TRBV19 to TRBJ2-2, with D possibly TRBD1 on 5 matching bases. Trimming stripped 0 bases from V and 1 base from J, with 9 bases between. This CDR3 has 16 amino acids. Germline V gene sequence: CDR1 LNHDA, CDR2 SQIVND (reference sequence). DNA of the CDR3: TGTGCCAGTAGTATAGAAGCAGGGAAGAACACCGGGGAGCTGTTTTTT. It codes for CASSIEAGKNTGELFF. The full variable domain, in which reference TRBV19 and TRBJ2-2 provide the parts outside the CDR3, is DGGITQSPKYLFRKEGQNVTLSCEQNLNHDAMYWYRQDPGQGLRLIYYSQIVNDFQKGDIAEGYSVSREKKESFPLTVTSAQKNPTAFYLCASSIEAGKNTGELFFGEGSRLTVL.

V usage is TRBV28 and J usage is TRBJ2-1; 15 positions agree with TRBD2. CDR1 and CDR2 (germline): MDHEN, SYDVKM. V was clipped by 4 bases and J by 5 bases; unmatched bases: 3. The CDR3 has 16 residues. In DNA, the CDR3 is TGTGCCAGCAGTTCCTGGACTAGCGGGAGGGACAATGAGCAGTTCTTC. It encodes CASSSWTSGRDNEQFF.

The V call is TRBV7-2, the J call TRBJ2-1, with unresolved D. Germline V gene lookup returns CDR1 SGHTA and CDR2 FQGNSA. The length of the CDR3 is 16 residues. Trimming left V 2 bases short and J 0 bases short, with 11 bases between. In DNA form, the CDR3 reads TGTGCCAGCAGCTTAATTGGCGGCGCCTCCTACAATGAGCAGTTCTTC. It is translated as CASSLIGGASYNEQFF.

The chain recombines TRBV11-2 with TRBJ2-7, with no clear D. The CDR3 runs to 15 residues. Germline values: CDR1 SGHAT, CDR2 FQNNGV. V lost 1 base and J 4 bases, leaving 14 bases between the germline ends. DNA for the CDR3: TGTGCCAGCAGCTTAGGTGGCCCCCCCCTTTACGAGCAGTACTTC. Translation gives CASSLGGPPLYEQYF.

The genes are TRBV28 and TRBJ2-7; TRBD2 agrees at 14 bases. CDR3 length: 15 residues. J lost 2 bases, V lost 5 bases, and 2 bases had no gene match. Germline V gene data show CDR1 as MDHEN and CDR2 as SYDVKM. The CDR3 coding sequence is TGTGCCAGCAGTCGGACTAGCGGGAGGACCTACGAGCAGTACTTC. This sequence encodes CASSRTSGRTYEQYF.

The chain uses TRBV5-1 and TRBJ1-1; tentatively, D is TRBD1 (6 bases). Germline CDR1 SGHRS, CDR2 YFSETQ. There are 13 residues in the CDR3. V was shortened by 4 bases and J by 1 base, with 8 bases between the two germline ends. CDR3 nucleotides: TGCGCCAGCAGCGGACAGACGAACACTGAAGCTTTCTTT. Its protein product is CASSGQTNTEAFF. Complete variable domain (other parts from reference TRBV5-1 and TRBJ1-1): KAGVTQTPRYLIKTRGQQVTLSCSPISGHRSVSWYQQTPGQGLQFLFEYFSETQRNKGNFPGRFSGRQFSNSRSEMNVSTLELGDSALYLCASSGQTNTEAFFGQGTRLTVV.